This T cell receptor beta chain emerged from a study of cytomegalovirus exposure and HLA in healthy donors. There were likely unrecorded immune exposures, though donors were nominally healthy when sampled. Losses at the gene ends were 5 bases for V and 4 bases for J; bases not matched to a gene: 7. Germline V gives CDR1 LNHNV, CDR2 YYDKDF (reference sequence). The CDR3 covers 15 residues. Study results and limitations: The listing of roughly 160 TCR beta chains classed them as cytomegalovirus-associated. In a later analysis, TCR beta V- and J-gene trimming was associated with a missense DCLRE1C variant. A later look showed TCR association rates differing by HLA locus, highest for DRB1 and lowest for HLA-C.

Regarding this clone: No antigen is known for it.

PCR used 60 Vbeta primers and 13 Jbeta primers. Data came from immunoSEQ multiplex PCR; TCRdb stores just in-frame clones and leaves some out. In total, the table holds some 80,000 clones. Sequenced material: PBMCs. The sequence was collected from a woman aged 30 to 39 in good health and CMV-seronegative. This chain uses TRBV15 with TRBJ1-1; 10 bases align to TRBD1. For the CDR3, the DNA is TGTGCCACCAGCGGGGGAGGACAGGGGGGCACTGAAGCTTTCTTT. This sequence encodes CATSGGGQGGTEAFF.